This TCR beta chain was retrieved from a study of blood T cell repertoires in COVID-19. On the study more broadly: Specimens from acute and convalescent COVID-19 originated in the United States, Italy and Spain. PBMCs, B-cell-depleted T cells, or T cells were the source of the cDNA or gDNA that made up the material.

In its sample, this clone was seen a few times. This CDR3 is 17 amino acids long. Germline V gene sequence: CDR1 ENHRY, CDR2 SYGVKD. J was trimmed by 7 bases and V by 0 bases; bases with no gene match: 7. Authors' processing steps: Amplification from reference gene primers served as the basis for estimated nucleated cell counts. Some clones are missing from TCRdb's copy, which holds only in-frame ones; the method was immunoSEQ multiplex PCR. V, J and clone size reflect that table, while D and trimming were determined from the DNA. Among around 430,000 clones listed, about nine tenths were seen once. Seattle cases were enrolled at active infection and followed longitudinally.

The gene calls are TRBV10-3 and TRBJ1-6, with 9 bases matching TRBD1. This TCR was sampled from a woman aged 45-65 years with COVID-19, enrolled during active disease. Input material: peripheral blood. Written as DNA, the CDR3 is TGTGCCATCAGTGAGTCCCTGGGACAGGGAGGGAATTCACCCCTCCACTTT. Its protein product is CAISESLGQGGNSPLHF.